This T cell receptor beta chain is drawn from a study of blood T cell repertoires in COVID-19. Participant age was roughly 18 to 90 years, and participants resided in approximately 24 US areas. Donors in Cohort 3 who had recovered were those with two negative PCRs, healthcare professional clearance, or resolution of their symptoms. The CDR3 has 13 residues. V lost 4 bases and J lost 2, with 8 bases in between. Germline CDR1 is SNHLY and CDR2 is FYNNEI. Per the original data handling: Reference gene primer amplification yielded estimated nucleated cell counts. Method: immunoSEQ multiplex PCR; TCRdb's copy keeps in-frame clones and lacks some. That table is the source of V, J and clone size, and D and trimming were worked out from the DNA. The sample contains 500,000 or so clones, approximately 90% of which appear only once. This clone was counted between two and nine times.

The V and J genes are TRBV2 and TRBJ1-1; the D is unclear. The sample taken for sequencing was PBMCs or T cells enriched from blood (not recorded which). The TCR sequence derives from a woman aged 18-29 years who had recovered from COVID-19. CDR3 amino acids: CASSGLVNTEAFF. The CDR3 DNA is TGTGCCAGCAGTGGACTGGTCAACACTGAAGCTTTCTTT.